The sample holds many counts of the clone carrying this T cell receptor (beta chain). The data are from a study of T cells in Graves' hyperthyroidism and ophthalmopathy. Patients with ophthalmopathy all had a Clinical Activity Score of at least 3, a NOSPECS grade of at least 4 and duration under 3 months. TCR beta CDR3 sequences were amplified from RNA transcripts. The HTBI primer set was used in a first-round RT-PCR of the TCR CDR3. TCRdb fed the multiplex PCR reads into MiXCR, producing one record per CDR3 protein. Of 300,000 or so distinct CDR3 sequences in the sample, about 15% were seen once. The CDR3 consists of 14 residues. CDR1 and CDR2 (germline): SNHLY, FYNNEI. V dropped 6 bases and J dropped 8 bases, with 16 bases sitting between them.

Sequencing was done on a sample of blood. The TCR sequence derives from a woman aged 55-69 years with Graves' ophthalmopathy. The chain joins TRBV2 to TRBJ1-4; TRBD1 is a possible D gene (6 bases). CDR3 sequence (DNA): TGTGCCAGCAGCGCGGGATCTAGGGGGGAAAAACTGTTTTTT. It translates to CASSAGSRGEKLFF. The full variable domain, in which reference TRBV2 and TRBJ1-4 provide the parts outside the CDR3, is EPEVTQTPSHQVTQMGQEVILRCVPISNHLYFYWYRQILGQKVEFLVSFYNNEISEKSEIFDDQFSVERPDGSNFTLKIRSTKLEDSAMYFCASSAGSRGEKLFFGSGTQLSVL.